The clone carrying this T cell receptor (beta chain) has only one observation. Primers included in the PCR were 60 Vbeta and 13 Jbeta primers. Only in-frame clones appear in the TCRdb table, and some are missing; sequencing was by immunoSEQ multiplex PCR. The sample consists of under 300,000 clones, roughly 89% of them appearing once. This entry comes from a study of cytomegalovirus exposure and HLA in healthy donors. The receptor's source is a man in his forties or fifties in good health and CMV-seropositive. Material: PBMCs.

The CDR3 here is CASRQDRGQEETQYF. CDR3 in DNA: TGTGCCAGCAGGCAAGACAGGGGGCAGGAGGAGACCCAGTACTTC. This chain connects TRBV7-2 to TRBJ2-5, with TRBD1 matching 10 bases. The CDR3 is made up of 15 amino acids. V lost 6 bases to trimming and J lost 5 bases; unmatched junction nucleotides: 9. Per the germline V gene, CDR1 is SGHTA and CDR2 is FQGNSA.